This T cell receptor (beta chain) was documented in a study of immune characterization of retroperitoneal liposarcoma. This clonotype was seen a few times. TCRdb re-called the PCR reads through MiXCR, storing one row per CDR3 protein. The table records some 9,300 distinct CDR3 sequences, roughly a third of them present only once. CDR3 size: 15 residues. CDR1 and CDR2 (germline): SEHNR, FQNEAQ (reference sequence). The clonotype originates from a female donor with retroperitoneal liposarcoma. The rearrangement joins TRBV7-9 to TRBJ2-5; maybe TRBD2 (6 bases). The J call may not be correct, given that the DNA end is closer to TRBJ2-7. The sample consisted of tumor tissue. The CDR3 sequence: CASSLSGTGLYEQYF. The CDR3 DNA follows: TGTGCCAGCAGCTTGTCCGGGACGGGACTTTACGAGCAGTACTTC.